Included here is one TCR beta chain sequence, with context. Its target is unknown. The CDR3 end is not reached by the read, which stops 3 residues before it; the germline J gene fills it in. Both groups were predominantly of Caucasian heritage. Blood came from CVID subjects not ill and not taking immunomodulatory or immunosuppressive medication. This specimen comes from a study of T cell clonality in common variable immunodeficiency. General study points: Compared with healthy controls, CVID subjects showed increased TCRbeta clonality, mostly in about a third. Fewer deletions and N-nucleotide insertions were reportedly seen in common variable immunodeficiency TCR beta sequences. Fewer TCRbeta clones were shared among CVID subjects than controls.

The assay was immunoSEQ multiplex PCR, and TCRdb's table has in-frame clones only and misses some. The specimen has about 33,000 clones, none found just once. The germline gives CDR1 MNHNS, CDR2 SASEGT. J was trimmed by 4 bases and V by 1 base; bases with no gene match: 5. There are 15 residues in the CDR3. The TCR sequence derives from a human donor with common variable immunodeficiency. The sample comprised peripheral blood mononuclear cells. This rearrangement joins TRBV6-1 to TRBJ2-3; 7 positions match TRBD2. CDR3 sequence reads: CASSEVGGNSDTQYF. The CDR3 bases that were read are TGTGCCAGCAGTGAAGTGGGGGGGAACTCAGATACG.